This entry describes one T cell receptor beta chain. Its antigen is unknown. This specimen comes from a study of post-analysis software for immune sequencing data. Study-level results: Under F measure analysis, samples from one preparation batch co-clustered strongly. Among multiple sclerosis patients, normalized Chao1 diversity was significantly below that of controls.

TCR beta cDNA libraries included unique molecular identifiers. From roughly 1 to 10 million T cells, 450,000 to 550,000 cDNA molecules were obtained. TCRdb recomputed calls from the PCR reads with MiXCR, one row per CDR3 protein. The sample yields approximately 660,000 distinct CDR3 sequences, about 60% seen once. This clonotype originated in a girl aged 2-15 years with multiple sclerosis. The source material was blood.

The CDR3, as DNA: TGTGCCAGCAGCTCCAGGGGGCCTTCTGGAAACACCATATATTTT. Translating gives CASSSRGPSGNTIYF. J is TRBJ1-3 and V is TRBV4-2; 8 nucleotides line up with TRBD1. Germline loops: CDR1 LGHNA, CDR2 YNFKEQ. There are 15 residues in the CDR3. The trim removed 5 bases at V and 1 base at J, leaving 4 bases unmatched.